Sequencing of this TCR beta chain was carried out in a study of cytomegalovirus exposure and HLA in healthy donors. The germline V gene encodes CDR1 SGHDT and CDR2 YYEEEE. There are 17 residues in the CDR3. V was cut by 7 bases and J by 7 bases, with 27 bases left in between. Use of 60 Vbeta and 13 Jbeta primers characterized the PCR. Profiling relied on immunoSEQ multiplex PCR, and the TCRdb table lists in-frame clones only, not all of them. The data show some 170,000 clones, 60% to 75% seen once. The chain employs TRBV5-6 and TRBJ1-5, with D perhaps TRBD1 (6 bases). This sequence originates from a woman between 45 and 65 years old in good health and CMV-seropositive. Sequenced sample: PBMCs. The DNA of the CDR3 is TGTGCCAGCTCCGCTTATAGTGGCAGGGGTCAAAGGCAGCCCCAGCATTTT. Translated: CASSAYSGRGQRQPQHF.